The T cell receptor (beta chain) described here comes from a study of blood T cell repertoires in COVID-19 (dated by TCRdb to the early 2020s). As for the study more broadly: Samples covering the acute and convalescent phases of COVID-19 were provided by collaborators in the United States, Italy and Spain. The material from the prospective study consisted of cDNA or gDNA derived from T cells, B-cell-depleted T cells, or PBMCs. The dataset comprised deeply sampled blood TCRbeta repertoires from subjects exposed to, actively infected with, or recovered from COVID-19. A freely available public database, intended as a resource for researchers studying the immune response to SARS-CoV-2, is where the repertoires were released. Samples were obtained from the ongoing ImmuneRACE study (first 160 participants) and from approximately 1,200 subjects provided by 6 global collaborators. Sample metadata almost always included a de-identified subject ID, COVID-19 status, age in years and sex. Where HLA class I and class II types were available, the types were taken from metadata supplied by the sample provider, not from assay-based typing.

Broad study findings and their caveats: How much clinical and demographic metadata was included differed by source and by participant, and the metadata was provided uncurated.

The germline V gene (reference sequence) yields SGHNT for CDR1 and YYREEE for CDR2. Trimming leaves V shorter by 4 bases and J shorter by 7 bases, with the junction holding 5 bases beyond the gene matches. The CDR3 holds 13 amino acids from the cysteine to the phenylalanine. The CDR3 DNA has 39 bases and is translated from base 1. TCRbeta CDR3 regions were amplified from genomic DNA by means of the immunoSEQ Assay, a bias-controlled multiplex PCR. The paper's processing steps were these. Within the assay, amplification of reference gene primers was used to estimate how many nucleated cells each sample contained. To quantify the absolute abundance of each unique TCRbeta CDR3 rearrangement, sequence reads were collapsed and filtered. For each sample, productive Simpson clonality was calculated as the square root of Simpson's diversity index over productive rearrangements. The source is immuneACCESS, and TCRdb retained only in-frame sequences with V and J called. Part of the clones is not carried over; for the studies checked, unresolved V genes explain less than half of this, and the remainder is unexplained. Clone size and the V and J calls come from that table; the DNA yielded D and trimming. The sample table records about 78,000 clones; about 89% of these occur just once. The ten largest account for less than 5% of the sample.

Comment on this clone: Its antigen target is currently unknown. Base-call qualities are not available, and no considerably larger clone is one nucleotide away.

Collaborating institutions collected whole blood in K2EDTA tubes following their own protocols. Collaborator samples were shipped for TCRbeta analysis as frozen whole blood, isolated PBMCs, or DNA extracted from either sample type. This TCR came from a man aged 45 to 65 with active or convalescent COVID-19. This chain is built from TRBV5-4 and TRBJ1-5; 7 bases in between match TRBD1. The source material was peripheral blood. In nucleotide form, the sequence is TGTGCCAGCAGCCCGGGACAGAAACAGCCCCAGCATTTT. This codes for CASSPGQKQPQHF.